Described below is a single T cell receptor beta chain sequence and its context. This entry comes from a study of cytomegalovirus exposure and HLA in healthy donors. Amplification used 60 Vbeta primers and 13 Jbeta primers. Clones were read by immunoSEQ multiplex PCR, and TCRdb kept only the in-frame ones, dropping some. This table holds roughly 100,000 clones, roughly 80% found once. CDR1 SGHTA and CDR2 FQGNSA come from the germline V gene. The CDR3 is 15 residues long. V shed 4 bases and J 5 bases; nucleotides not matched to a gene: 8. V is TRBV7-2 and J is TRBJ1-5, with TRBD1 identical over 7 bases. The sample was PBMCs. The clonotype originates from a woman aged 35 to 49 in good health and CMV-seronegative. The CDR3 DNA reads as TGTGCCAGCAGCTCTAGGGGGCGGACTGATCAGCCCCAGCATTTT. Translating it yields CASSSRGRTDQPQHF.